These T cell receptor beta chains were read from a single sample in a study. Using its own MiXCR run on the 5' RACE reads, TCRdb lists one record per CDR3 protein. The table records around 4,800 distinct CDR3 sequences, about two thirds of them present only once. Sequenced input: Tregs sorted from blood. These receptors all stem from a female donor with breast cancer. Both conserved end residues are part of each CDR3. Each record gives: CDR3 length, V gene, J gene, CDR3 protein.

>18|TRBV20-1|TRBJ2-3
CSARHHTGTSGSTDTQYF
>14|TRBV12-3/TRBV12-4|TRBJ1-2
CASSLDRDHYGHTF
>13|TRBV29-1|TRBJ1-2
CSVEAGDIYGYTF
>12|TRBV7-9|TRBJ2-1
CASSKQGYEQFF
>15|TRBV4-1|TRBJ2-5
CASSQDTGGGETQYF
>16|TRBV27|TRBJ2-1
CASSPLVLAGYNEQFF
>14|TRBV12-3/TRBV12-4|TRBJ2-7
CASSPSGTVYEQYF
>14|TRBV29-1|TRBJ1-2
CSVEDAGDSYGYTF
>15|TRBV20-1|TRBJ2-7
CSARDRGREIGEQYF
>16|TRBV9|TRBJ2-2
CASSRGTGGGTGELFF
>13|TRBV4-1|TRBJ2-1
CASSQVYGNEQFF
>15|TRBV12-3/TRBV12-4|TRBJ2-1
CASSFGGDSYNEQFF
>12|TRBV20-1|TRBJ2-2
CSAREGSGELFF
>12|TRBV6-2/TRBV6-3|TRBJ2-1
CASSNSRPEQFF
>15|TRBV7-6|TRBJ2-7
CASSFGAGGPNEQYF
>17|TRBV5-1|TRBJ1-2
CASSSDFGEYATYGYTF
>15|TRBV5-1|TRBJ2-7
CASSWNPGNSYEQYF
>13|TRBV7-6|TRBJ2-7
CASSLDPLYEQYF
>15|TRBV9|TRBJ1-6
CASSVATATNSPLHF
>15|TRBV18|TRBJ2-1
CASSPTGEGINEQFF
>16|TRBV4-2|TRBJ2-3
CASSQAVLAGDDTQYF
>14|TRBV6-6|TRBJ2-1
CASSYSPGRYEQFF
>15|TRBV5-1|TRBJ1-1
CASSLEGSDRSEAFF
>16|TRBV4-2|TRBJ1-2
CASSQDPGTGEYGYTF
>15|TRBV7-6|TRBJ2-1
CASSSAGSTYNEQFF
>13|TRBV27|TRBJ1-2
CASSPGTRYGYTF
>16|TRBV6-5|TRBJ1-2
CASSYGTGGRNYGYTF
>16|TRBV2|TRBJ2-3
CASSGGTSGRTDTQYF
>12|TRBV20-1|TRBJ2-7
CSARASVYEQYF
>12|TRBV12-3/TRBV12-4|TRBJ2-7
CASSPDSHEGYF
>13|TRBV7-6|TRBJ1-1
CASSLLQNTEAFF
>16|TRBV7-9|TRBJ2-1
CASSLVELAGVNEQFF
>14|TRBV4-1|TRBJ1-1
CASSQGIGVREAFF
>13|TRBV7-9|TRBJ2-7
CASSFGTAYEQYF
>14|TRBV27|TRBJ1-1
CASSLLGLDTEAFF
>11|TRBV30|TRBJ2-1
CAWMSLDEQFF
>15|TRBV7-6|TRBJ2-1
CASSSESEFYNEQFF
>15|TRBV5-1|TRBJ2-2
CASSLTDPATGELFF
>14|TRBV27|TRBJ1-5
CASSSPGQDQPQHF
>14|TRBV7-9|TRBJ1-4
CASSTTGEDEKLFF
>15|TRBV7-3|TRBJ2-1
CASSSQDALVNEQFF
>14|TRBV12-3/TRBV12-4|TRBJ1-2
CASSTPTGAAGYTF
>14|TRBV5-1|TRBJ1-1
CASRGDGMNTEAFF
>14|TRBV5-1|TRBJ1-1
CASSILEGFAEAFF
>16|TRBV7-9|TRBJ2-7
CASSSPRGFTPYEQYF
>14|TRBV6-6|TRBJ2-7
CASSYSGVGYEQYF
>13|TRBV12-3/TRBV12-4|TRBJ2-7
CASRLGRVYEQYF
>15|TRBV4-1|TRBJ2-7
CASSQVGGFDYEQYF
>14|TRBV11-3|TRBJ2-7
CASSYSEGKYEQYF
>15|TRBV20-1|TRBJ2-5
CSARARTGGVETQYF
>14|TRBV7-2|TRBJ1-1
CASSPPSGSAEAFF
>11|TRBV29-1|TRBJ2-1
CSDGTSDEQFF
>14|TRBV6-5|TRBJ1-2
CASSYSGGTYGYTF
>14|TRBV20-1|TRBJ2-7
CSAPRLAGDYEQYF
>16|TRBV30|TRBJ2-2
CAWSLAGTVNTGELFF
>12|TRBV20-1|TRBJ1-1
CSASGKRPESFF